What follows are 15 T cell receptor beta chains derived from one specimen sequenced in a study of cytomegalovirus exposure and HLA in healthy donors. This table comes from immunoSEQ multiplex PCR, and its TCRdb copy is limited to in-frame clones, with some not included. Of more than 250,000 clones listed, 90% are singletons. The sequencing input was PBMCs. The receptors were sampled from a woman in her 30s in good health and CMV-seronegative.

This clone appeared a single time. The rearrangement links TRBV27 to TRBJ2-3; D is undetermined. V gave up 4 bases and J gave up 2 bases, with 10 bases separating them. The CDR3 has 14 residues. Germline V gene lookup returns CDR1 MNHEY and CDR2 SMNVEV (reference sequence). CDR3 nucleotides: TGTGCCAGCAGTTGGTCGGCGGCCACAGATACGCAGTATTTT. This sequence encodes CASSWSAATDTQYF.

The rearrangement joins TRBV28 to TRBJ2-7; 9 bases align to TRBD1. This CDR3 spans 14 amino acids. Germline loops: CDR1 MDHEN, CDR2 SYDVKM. The V and J ends lost 3 bases and 4 bases, in that order; junction bases with no gene match: 4. The CDR3 protein is CASSFSDRGYEQYF. The DNA of the CDR3 is TGTGCCAGCAGTTTTTCGGACAGGGGTTACGAGCAGTACTTC.

The rearrangement joins TRBV7-6 to TRBJ1-5; D unclear. Trimming removed 4 bases at V and 0 bases at J, with 19 bases between. The germline gives CDR1 SGHVS, CDR2 FNYEAQ. This CDR3 comprises 18 residues. CDR3 residues: CASSSTATKTDSNQPQHF. Written as DNA, the CDR3 is TGTGCCAGCAGCTCAACGGCCACAAAGACGGATAGCAATCAGCCCCAGCATTTT.

The genes are TRBV5-1 and TRBJ2-3; the match to TRBD2 covers 8 bases. V was clipped by 2 bases and J by 4 bases; unmatched bases: 6. Germline V gene lookup returns CDR1 SGHRS and CDR2 YFSETQ. This CDR3 region has 15 residues. The CDR3 nucleotides read TGCGCCAGCAGCTTACCAGCGGGAGCATCAGATACGCAGTATTTT. As protein: CASSLPAGASDTQYF.

This clone was detected only once. The chain links TRBV2 to TRBJ1-2; maybe TRBD1 (5 bases). The CDR3 length is 14 residues. Trimming removed 8 bases from V and 2 bases from J, with 15 bases in between. CDR1 and CDR2 (germline): SNHLY, FYNNEI. CDR3 residues: CASGPVGVNYGYTF. Here the CDR3 DNA reads TGTGCCAGCGGTCCCGTGGGGGTAAACTATGGCTACACCTTC.

The rearrangement joins TRBV25-1 to TRBJ2-3, with no clear D. V dropped 3 bases and J dropped 1 base, with 5 bases sitting between them. The CDR3 totals 13 residues. The V gene's germline CDR1 is MGHDK and CDR2 SYGVNS. The CDR3 nucleotides read TGTGCCAGCAGTGATGCGGGCACAGATACGCAGTATTTT. Translating it yields CASSDAGTDTQYF.

This clone came up once. V is TRBV6-1 and J is TRBJ2-2; 10 positions match TRBD2. The CDR3 has 15 residues. Germline assignment: CDR1 MNHNS and CDR2 SASEGT. V dropped 7 bases and J dropped 1; count of bases not matched to a gene: 3. The chain's CDR3 is CASIRTSGNTGELFF. The DNA for the CDR3 is TGTGCCAGCATCCGGACTAGCGGGAACACCGGGGAGCTGTTTTTT.

The chain links TRBV14 to TRBJ2-1; possibly TRBD1 or TRBD2 for D (5 bases each). V was trimmed by 3 bases and J by 8 bases, leaving 17 bases between them. The CDR3 runs to 15 residues. Germline CDR1 reads SGHDN; CDR2 reads FVKESK. The CDR3: CASSHYEGPWDEQFF. DNA for the CDR3: TGTGCCAGCAGCCATTACGAGGGGCCGTGGGATGAGCAGTTCTTC. Together with reference TRBV14 and TRBJ2-1, the CDR3 gives the full variable domain: EAGVTQFPSHSVIEKGQTVTLRCDPISGHDNLYWYRRVMGKEIKFLLHFVKESKQDESGMPNNRFLAERTGGTYSTLKVQPAELEDSGVYFCASSHYEGPWDEQFFGPGTRLTVL.

The CDR3, as DNA: TGTGCCAGCAGCTTAACGACGTCTAGCACAGATACGCAGTATTTT. Translation: CASSLTTSSTDTQYF. V and J are TRBV7-3 and TRBJ2-3; D gene uncertain. The V and J ends lost 0 bases and 0 bases respectively, with 7 bases between them. CDR3 size: 15 residues. The germline V gene has CDR1 SGHTA and CDR2 FQGTGA.

The J gene is TRBJ2-1, the V gene TRBV27, with D possibly being TRBD1 (5 bases). V lost 2 bases, J lost 9 bases, and 14 bases lay in between. The CDR3 consists of 14 residues. Looked up from germline, CDR1 is MNHEY and CDR2 is SMNVEV (reference sequence). CDR3 coding DNA: TGTGCCAGCAGTTTAAGTCAGGGTTCTAGTGAGCAGTTCTTC. Translating it yields CASSLSQGSSEQFF.

The V and J genes are TRBV4-1 and TRBJ1-1; D possibly corresponds to TRBD1 (6 bases). Trimming took off 6 bases at V and 1 base at J, with 9 bases between the two ends. This CDR3 has 13 amino acids. Germline CDR1 reads MGHRA; CDR2 reads YSYEKL. In DNA, the CDR3 is TGCGCCAGCAGTCTCAGGGGGAACACTGAAGCTTTCTTT. This sequence encodes CASSLRGNTEAFF.

The CDR3 DNA sequence: TGCAGCGTTGAGCGGCCCCGGGTACTAGCGGGAGAAGAGACCCAGTACTTC. This sequence encodes CSVERPRVLAGEETQYF. V is TRBV29-1 and J is TRBJ2-5; TRBD2 matches at 11 bases. The germline CDR1 and CDR2 sequences are SQVTM and ANQGSEA. The J segment lost 3 bases and the V segment lost 3 bases, leaving 12 bases of the junction unmatched. The CDR3 contains 17 residues.

This chain connects TRBV6-1 to TRBJ2-7; 7 bases map to TRBD2. Per germline, CDR1 MNHNS and CDR2 SASEGT. This CDR3 region has 14 residues. Trimming took 6 bases from V and 3 from J; bases not matched to a gene: 8. The CDR3 loop reads CASSLGGLDYEQYF. CDR3 in DNA: TGTGCCAGCAGCTTGGGAGGGCTCGACTACGAGCAGTACTTC.

The chain uses TRBV4-3 and TRBJ2-2, with 8 bases aligning to TRBD1. Germline V CDR1 and CDR2: LGHNA, YSLEER. This CDR3 contains 15 residues. With V trimmed by 6 bases and J by 5 bases, 8 bases remained unmatched. The CDR3, as DNA: TGCGCCAGCAGACCCGACAGGGGTGGAACCGGGGAGCTGTTTTTT. Residues: CASRPDRGGTGELFF.

This chain connects TRBV29-1 to TRBJ1-2; TRBD1 aligns across 10 bases. In germline, CDR1 is SQVTM, CDR2 ANQGSEA. The J segment lost 5 bases and the V segment lost 2 bases, leaving 5 bases of the junction unmatched. The CDR3 covers 14 residues. The CDR3 sequence: CSVEQPGQGYGYTF. The CDR3 bases are TGCAGCGTTGAACAACCGGGACAGGGGTATGGCTACACCTTC. Supplemented by reference TRBV29-1 and TRBJ1-2, the full variable domain reads SAVISQKPSRDICQRGTSLTIQCQVDSQVTMMFWYRQQPGQSLTLIATANQGSEATYESGFVIDKFPISRPNLTFSTLTVSNMSPEDSSIYLCSVEQPGQGYGYTFGSGTRLTVV.